The 18 T cell receptor beta chains reported below all come from one sample, sequenced in a study of T cell responses to AZD1222 COVID-19 vaccine. Clones were sequenced by immunoSEQ multiplex PCR, and TCRdb holds only the in-frame ones, with some missing. In the table there are about 150,000 clones, approximately 86% of which are singletons. Sequenced here: peripheral blood, sampled after recovery from COVID-19. The receptors come from an adult who had recovered from COVID-19.

The chain combines TRBV7-3 with TRBJ2-7, with D possibly being TRBD1 (7 bases). Germline V gene sequence: CDR1 SGHTA, CDR2 FQGTGA. The CDR3 has 12 amino acids. Between the trimmed V and J ends, which lost 3 bases and 6 bases, there was a span of 9 bases. CDR3 sequence: CASSFQGGEQYF. The CDR3 nucleotides read TGTGCCAGCAGCTTCCAGGGGGGCGAGCAGTACTTC.

V gene TRBV13 combines with J gene TRBJ1-6, with D perhaps TRBD1 (5 bases). V gave up 3 bases and J gave up 0 bases, with 12 bases separating them. Germline V gene data show CDR1 as PRHDT and CDR2 as FYEKMQ (reference sequence). The CDR3 runs 17 residues. This chain's CDR3 is CASSLKEGSSYNSPLHF. DNA of the CDR3: TGTGCCAGCAGCTTGAAAGAGGGGAGCTCCTATAATTCACCCCTCCACTTT.

This chain joins TRBV5-1 and TRBJ2-7; 9 bases fit TRBD1. J lost 1 base, V lost 0 bases, and 11 bases had no gene match. This CDR3 region has 18 residues. The germline V gene has CDR1 SGHRS and CDR2 YFSETQ. This CDR3 reads CASSLGPGQGGGSYEQYF. DNA of the CDR3: TGCGCCAGCAGCTTGGGCCCGGGACAGGGTGGTGGGTCCTACGAGCAGTACTTC.

This chain uses TRBV11-2 with TRBJ2-7; 10 bases line up with TRBD2. CDR3 length equals 15 residues. J gave up 4 bases and V 0 bases, and 3 bases lay outside the gene matches. Per germline, CDR1 SGHAT and CDR2 FQNNGV. Here the CDR3 reads CASSLELAGRYEQYF. CDR3 nucleotide sequence: TGTGCCAGCAGCTTAGAACTAGCGGGGAGGTACGAGCAGTACTTC.

The V call is TRBV28, the J call TRBJ1-4; D is unresolved. The V gene lost 5 bases and the J gene lost 7 bases, with 17 bases spanning the gap. Germline V CDR1 and CDR2: MDHEN, SYDVKM. The CDR3 runs 15 residues. The CDR3 is CASSATGSGIEKLFF. CDR3 in DNA: TGTGCCAGCAGTGCCACGGGGTCGGGTATTGAAAAACTGTTTTTT.

This clone is a singleton in its sample. The chain joins TRBV19 to TRBJ1-2; D remains unclear. Trimming shortened V by 3 bases and J by 1 base, and 15 bases separated the two germline ends. Germline V lookup: CDR1 LNHDA, CDR2 SQIVND (reference sequence). The length of the CDR3 is 16 residues. CDR3 sequence (DNA): TGTGCCAGTAGTATTCCTTTAGGATTACTTAACTATGGCTACACCTTC. Residues: CASSIPLGLLNYGYTF.

The chain carries TRBV6-6 and TRBJ2-2; 9 bases agree with TRBD1. This CDR3 has 13 residues. Germline CDR1 is MNHNY and CDR2 is SVGAGI (reference sequence). V trimming: 10 bases; J trimming: 7 bases; junction bases outside the gene matches: 7. In DNA, the CDR3 is TGTGCCACCCGACGGGACAGGGACGGGGAGCTGTTTTTT. Amino acid sequence: CATRRDRDGELFF.

The chain recombines TRBV2 with TRBJ1-1; 7 positions match TRBD1. V gave up 6 bases and J gave up 2 bases; unmatched junction bases: 6. Germline CDR1 SNHLY, CDR2 FYNNEI. The CDR3 sequence is 14 residues long. The CDR3 DNA reads as TGTGCCAGCAGACTGGACAGGACTAACACTGAAGCTTTCTTT. Amino acid sequence: CASRLDRTNTEAFF.

The V call is TRBV6-4, the J call TRBJ1-2; D might be TRBD1 (6 bases). The CDR3 length is 12 residues. V was trimmed by 2 bases and J by 9 bases, leaving 10 bases between them. The V gene's germline CDR1 is MRHNA and CDR2 SNTAGT. This CDR3 is CASSDQDRSYTF. The DNA for the CDR3 is TGTGCCAGCAGTGACCAAGACAGGAGCTACACCTTC.

The V call is TRBV7-2, the J call TRBJ1-6, with D possibly TRBD1 on 5 matching bases. CDR1 SGHTA and CDR2 FQGNSA come from the germline V gene. V lost 1 base, J lost 10 bases, and 14 bases lay in between. CDR3 size: 15 residues. CDR3 protein: CASSLVAGTRSPLHF. In DNA, the CDR3 is TGTGCCAGCAGCTTAGTTGCAGGGACCCGGTCACCCCTCCACTTT.

The J gene is TRBJ2-2, the V gene TRBV4-2; no reliable D call. Per germline, CDR1 LGHNA and CDR2 YNFKEQ. The CDR3 sequence is 14 residues long. V was pared by 6 bases and J by 4 bases, with 12 bases between. CDR3 residues: CASSEEYSTGELFF. The CDR3 coding sequence is TGTGCCAGCAGTGAGGAGTATTCCACCGGGGAGCTGTTTTTT.

This clone was observed once. CDR3 sequence reads: CASSQDGAGGPTDTQYF. The CDR3 coding sequence is TGCGCCAGCAGCCAAGATGGAGCGGGGGGGCCAACAGATACGCAGTATTTT. The chain employs TRBV4-1 and TRBJ2-3; 10 bases line up with TRBD2. CDR1 is MGHRA, CDR2 YSYEKL, per germline. With 0 bases clipped from V and 3 bases from J, the junction kept 6 bases outside the gene matches. CDR3 length: 17 residues.

V is TRBV6-6 and J is TRBJ2-5, with 9 nucleotides matching TRBD2. There are 16 residues in the CDR3. Germline trimming cut 6 bases from V and 4 bases from J; bases unmatched to any gene: 12. CDR1 and CDR2 from the germline V gene are MNHNY and SVGAGI (reference sequence). The CDR3: CASSQPSGGRGETQYF. CDR3 in DNA: TGTGCCAGCAGCCAACCGAGCGGGGGGCGGGGAGAGACCCAGTACTTC.

V usage is TRBV9 and J usage is TRBJ2-1, with 14 bases fitting TRBD2. The CDR3 totals 17 residues. V dropped 4 bases and J dropped 3; count of bases not matched to a gene: 6. Germline assignment: CDR1 SGDLS and CDR2 YYNGEE. The CDR3 sequence is CASSTGTSGSRYNEQFF. The CDR3 DNA reads as TGTGCCAGCAGCACCGGGACTAGCGGGAGTCGCTACAATGAGCAGTTCTTC.

The chain combines TRBV4-1 with TRBJ2-7, with a tentative D call TRBD2 (5 bases). The CDR3 is 15 residues long. V was pared by 0 bases and J by 6 bases, with 15 bases between. CDR1 is MGHRA, CDR2 YSYEKL, per germline. The CDR3 sequence: CASSQDRSGGGEQYF. The CDR3 DNA reads as TGCGCCAGCAGCCAAGATCGGTCCGGAGGTGGCGAGCAGTACTTC.

The J gene is TRBJ2-7, the V gene TRBV11-1; D not certain. With 2 bases removed from V and 3 bases from J, the gap between germline ends came to 17 bases. The germline V gene encodes CDR1 SGHAT and CDR2 FQDESV (reference sequence). The CDR3 contains 16 residues. The CDR3 spells CASSLNRNSKIYEQYF. CDR3 in DNA: TGTGCCAGCAGCTTAAACCGTAACAGTAAGATCTACGAGCAGTACTTC.

The chain joins TRBV10-3 to TRBJ2-5; a weak D match, TRBD2 (6 bases). The germline V gene encodes CDR1 ENHRY and CDR2 SYGVKD. V lost 4 bases and J 7 bases, leaving 7 bases between the germline ends. The CDR3 extends over 11 amino acids. CDR3 in DNA: TGTGCCATCAGTGTCGGGGGGACCCAGTACTTC. As protein: CAISVGGTQYF.

The V and J genes are TRBV7-8 and TRBJ2-7; no firm D call. The CDR3 contains 13 residues. Looked up from germline, CDR1 is SGHVS and CDR2 is FQNEAQ. Trimming left V 4 bases short and J 5 bases short, with 12 bases between. This chain's CDR3 is CASSSLLSDEQYF. The CDR3 region has the DNA TGTGCCAGCAGCTCATTACTGTCGGACGAGCAGTACTTC.